The text below deals with one T cell receptor (beta chain). Its antigen remains unidentified. This entry comes from a study of cytomegalovirus exposure and HLA in healthy donors. Points from the study as a whole: In most subjects, TCR beta sequences reportedly gave accurate predictions of HLA-A and HLA-B alleles.

Use of 60 Vbeta and 13 Jbeta primers characterized the PCR. Assay: immunoSEQ multiplex PCR; the TCRdb copy retains only in-frame clones and omits some. The repertoire has some 150,000 clones, 75% to 80% of them found once; the top ten carry 3% to 5%. There are 13 residues in the CDR3. Germline CDR1 SGHTA, CDR2 FQGTGA. Sequences were obtained from PBMCs. The V gene is TRBV7-3, the J gene TRBJ2-5; D is ambiguous. The J call may be mistaken, given a closer DNA end match to TRBJ2-7. The sequence came from a male donor in good health and CMV-seronegative. CDR3 nucleotides: TGTGCCAGCAGCTTAGATTCTACCTACGAGCAGTACTTC. Translating gives CASSLDSTYEQYF.